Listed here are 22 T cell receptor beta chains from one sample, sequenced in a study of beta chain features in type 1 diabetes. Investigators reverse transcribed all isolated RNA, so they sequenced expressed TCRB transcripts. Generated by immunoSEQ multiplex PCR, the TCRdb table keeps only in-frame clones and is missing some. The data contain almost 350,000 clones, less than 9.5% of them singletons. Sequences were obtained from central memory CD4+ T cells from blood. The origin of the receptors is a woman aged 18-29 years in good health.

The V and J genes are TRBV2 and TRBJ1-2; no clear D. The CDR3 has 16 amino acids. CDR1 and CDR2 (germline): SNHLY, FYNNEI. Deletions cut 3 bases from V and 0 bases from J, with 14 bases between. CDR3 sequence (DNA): TGTGCCAGCAGTGAGTCCTGGGCAGTAGCTAACTATGGCTACACCTTC. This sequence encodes CASSESWAVANYGYTF.

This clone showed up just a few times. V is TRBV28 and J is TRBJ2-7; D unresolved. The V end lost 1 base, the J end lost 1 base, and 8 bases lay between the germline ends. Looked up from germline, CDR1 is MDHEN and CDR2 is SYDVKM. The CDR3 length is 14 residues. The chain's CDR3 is CASSLSYVSYEQYF. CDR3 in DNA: TGTGCCAGCAGTTTATCGTACGTTTCCTACGAGCAGTACTTC.

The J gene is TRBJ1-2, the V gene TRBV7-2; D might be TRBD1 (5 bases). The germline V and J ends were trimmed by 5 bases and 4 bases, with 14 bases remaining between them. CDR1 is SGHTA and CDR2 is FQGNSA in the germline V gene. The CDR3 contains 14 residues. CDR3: CASSPNRDGYGYTF. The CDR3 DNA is TGTGCCAGCAGCCCTAACCGGGACGGCTATGGCTACACCTTC.

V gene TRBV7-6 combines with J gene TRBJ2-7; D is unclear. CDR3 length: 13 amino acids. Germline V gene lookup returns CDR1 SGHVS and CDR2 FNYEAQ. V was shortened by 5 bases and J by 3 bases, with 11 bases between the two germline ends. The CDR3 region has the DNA TGTGCCAGCAGCGCAAACCCCCGCTACGAGCAGTACTTC. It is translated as CASSANPRYEQYF. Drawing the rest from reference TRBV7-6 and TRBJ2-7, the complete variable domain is GAGVSQSPRYKVTKRGQDVALRCDPISGHVSLYWYRQALGQGPEFLTYFNYEAQQDKSGLPNDRFSAERPEGSISTLTIQRTEQRDSAMYRCASSANPRYEQYFGPGTRLTVT.

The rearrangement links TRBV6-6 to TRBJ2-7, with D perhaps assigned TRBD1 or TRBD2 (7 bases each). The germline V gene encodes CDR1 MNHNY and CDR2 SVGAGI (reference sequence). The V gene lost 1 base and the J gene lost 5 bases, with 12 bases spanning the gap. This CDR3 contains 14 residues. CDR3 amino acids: CASSYFAGGDEQYF. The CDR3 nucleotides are TGTGCCAGCAGTTACTTCGCAGGGGGGGACGAGCAGTACTTC.

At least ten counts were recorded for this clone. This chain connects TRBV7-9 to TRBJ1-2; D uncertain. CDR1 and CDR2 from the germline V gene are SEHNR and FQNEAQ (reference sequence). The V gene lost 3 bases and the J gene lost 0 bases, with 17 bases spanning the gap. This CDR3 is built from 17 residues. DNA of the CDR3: TGTGCCAGCAGCTTTGGCGGCGGCTCGTTAACTAACTATGGCTACACCTTC. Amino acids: CASSFGGGSLTNYGYTF.

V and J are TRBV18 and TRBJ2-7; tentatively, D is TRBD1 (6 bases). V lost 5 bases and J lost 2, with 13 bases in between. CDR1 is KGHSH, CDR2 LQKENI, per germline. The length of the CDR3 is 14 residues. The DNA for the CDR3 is TGTGCCAGCTCAGCCCAGGGGCCCACCTACGAGCAGTACTTC. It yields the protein CASSAQGPTYEQYF.

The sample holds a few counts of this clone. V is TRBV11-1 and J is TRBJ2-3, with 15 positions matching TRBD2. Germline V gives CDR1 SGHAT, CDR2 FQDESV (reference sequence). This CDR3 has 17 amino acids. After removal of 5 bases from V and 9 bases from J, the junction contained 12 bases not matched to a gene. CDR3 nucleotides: TGTGCCAGCAGCCCTCAATCGGGACTAGCGGGAGGAAGCACGCAGTATTTT. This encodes CASSPQSGLAGGSTQYF.

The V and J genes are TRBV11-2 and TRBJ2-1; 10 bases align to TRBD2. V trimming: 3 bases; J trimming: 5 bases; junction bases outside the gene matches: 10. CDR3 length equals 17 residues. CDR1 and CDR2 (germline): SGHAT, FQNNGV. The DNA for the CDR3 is TGTGCCAGCAGCTTCTACACCGGGACTAGCGTCGACAATGAGCAGTTCTTC. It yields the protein CASSFYTGTSVDNEQFF. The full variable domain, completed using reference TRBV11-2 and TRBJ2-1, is EAGVAQSPRYKIIEKRQSVAFWCNPISGHATLYWYQQILGQGPKLLIQFQNNGVVDDSQLPKDRFSAERLKGVDSTLKIQPAKLEDSAVYLCASSFYTGTSVDNEQFFGPGTRLTVL.

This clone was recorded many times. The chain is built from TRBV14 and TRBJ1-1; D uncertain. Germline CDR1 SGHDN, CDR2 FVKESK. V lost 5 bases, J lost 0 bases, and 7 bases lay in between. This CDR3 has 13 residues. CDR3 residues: CASSLSMNTEAFF. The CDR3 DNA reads TGTGCCAGCAGCTTATCGATGAACACTGAAGCTTTCTTT.

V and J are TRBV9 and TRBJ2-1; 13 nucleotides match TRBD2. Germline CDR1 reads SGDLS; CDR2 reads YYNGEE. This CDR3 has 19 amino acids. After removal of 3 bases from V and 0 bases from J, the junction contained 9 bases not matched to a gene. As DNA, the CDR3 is TGTGCCAGCAGCGCCCGGACTAGCGGGAGATCCGGCTCCTACAATGAGCAGTTCTTC. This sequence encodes CASSARTSGRSGSYNEQFF. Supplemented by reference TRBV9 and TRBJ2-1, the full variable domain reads DSGVTQTPKHLITATGQRVTLRCSPRSGDLSVYWYQQSLDQGLQFLIQYYNGEERAKGNILERFSAQQFPDLHSELNLSSLELGDSALYFCASSARTSGRSGSYNEQFFGPGTRLTVL.

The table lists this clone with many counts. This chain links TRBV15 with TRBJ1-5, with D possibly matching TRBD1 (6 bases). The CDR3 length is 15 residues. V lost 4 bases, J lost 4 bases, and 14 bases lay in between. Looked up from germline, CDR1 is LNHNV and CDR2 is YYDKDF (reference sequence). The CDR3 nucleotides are TGTGCCACCAGCACCCCGGGGAGGGGGAATCAGCCCCAGCATTTT. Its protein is CATSTPGRGNQPQHF.

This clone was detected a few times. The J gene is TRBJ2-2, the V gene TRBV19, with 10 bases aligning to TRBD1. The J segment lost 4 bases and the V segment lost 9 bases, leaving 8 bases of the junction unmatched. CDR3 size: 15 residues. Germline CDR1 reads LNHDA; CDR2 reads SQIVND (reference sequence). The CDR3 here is CASNPGQGLTGELFF. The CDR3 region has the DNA TGTGCCAGCAATCCGGGACAGGGGCTCACCGGGGAGCTGTTTTTT.

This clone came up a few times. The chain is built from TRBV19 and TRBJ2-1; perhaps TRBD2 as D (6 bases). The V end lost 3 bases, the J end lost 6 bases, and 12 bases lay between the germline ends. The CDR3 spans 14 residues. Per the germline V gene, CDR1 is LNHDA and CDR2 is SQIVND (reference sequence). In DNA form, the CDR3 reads TGTGCCAGTAGTATTAGGCAGGGACTCAATGAGCAGTTCTTC. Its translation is CASSIRQGLNEQFF. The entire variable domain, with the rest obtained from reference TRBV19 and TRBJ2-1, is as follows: DGGITQSPKYLFRKEGQNVTLSCEQNLNHDAMYWYRQDPGQGLRLIYYSQIVNDFQKGDIAEGYSVSREKKESFPLTVTSAQKNPTAFYLCASSIRQGLNEQFFGPGTRLTVL.

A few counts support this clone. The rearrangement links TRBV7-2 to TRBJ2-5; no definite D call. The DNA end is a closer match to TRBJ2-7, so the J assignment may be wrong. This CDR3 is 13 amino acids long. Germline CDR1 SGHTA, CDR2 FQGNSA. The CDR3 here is CASSLAVSYEQYF. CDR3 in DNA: TGTGCCAGCAGCTTAGCCGTCTCCTACGAGCAGTACTTC.

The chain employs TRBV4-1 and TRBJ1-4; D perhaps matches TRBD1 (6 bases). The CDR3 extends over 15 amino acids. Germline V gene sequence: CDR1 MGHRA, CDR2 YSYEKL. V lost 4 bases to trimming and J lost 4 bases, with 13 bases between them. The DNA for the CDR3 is TGCGCCAGCAGCCTCGTCGACAGGAGTAATGAAAAACTGTTTTTT. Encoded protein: CASSLVDRSNEKLFF.

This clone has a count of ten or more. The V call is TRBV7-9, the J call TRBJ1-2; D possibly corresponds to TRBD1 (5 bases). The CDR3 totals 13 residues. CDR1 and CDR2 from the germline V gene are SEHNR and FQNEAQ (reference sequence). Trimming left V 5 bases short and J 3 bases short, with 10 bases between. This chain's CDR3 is CASSIGTDYGYTF. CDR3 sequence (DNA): TGTGCCAGCAGCATAGGGACGGACTATGGCTACACCTTC.

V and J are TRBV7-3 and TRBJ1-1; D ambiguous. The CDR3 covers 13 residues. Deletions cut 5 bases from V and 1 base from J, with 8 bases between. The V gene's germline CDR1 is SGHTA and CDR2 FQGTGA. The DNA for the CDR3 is TGTGCCAGCAGCCCCAGACAGAACACTGAAGCTTTCTTT. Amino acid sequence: CASSPRQNTEAFF.

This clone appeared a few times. CDR3 in DNA: TGTGCCAGCAGCTTAGGGGAGCATGGAGGATCAGATACGCAGTATTTT. This codes for CASSLGEHGGSDTQYF. The rearrangement joins TRBV7-9 to TRBJ2-3; maybe TRBD2 (5 bases). This CDR3 is built from 16 residues. The V gene's germline CDR1 is SEHNR and CDR2 FQNEAQ (reference sequence). The V end was cut by 1 base, the J end by 4 bases, with 15 bases between.

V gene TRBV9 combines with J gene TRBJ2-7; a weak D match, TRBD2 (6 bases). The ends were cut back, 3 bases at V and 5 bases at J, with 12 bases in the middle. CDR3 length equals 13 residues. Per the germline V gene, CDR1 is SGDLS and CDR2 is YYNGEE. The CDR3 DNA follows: TGTGCCAGCAGCGGAACTAGCATCAACGAGCAGTACTTC. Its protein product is CASSGTSINEQYF. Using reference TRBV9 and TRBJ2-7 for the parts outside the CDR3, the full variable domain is DSGVTQTPKHLITATGQRVTLRCSPRSGDLSVYWYQQSLDQGLQFLIQYYNGEERAKGNILERFSAQQFPDLHSELNLSSLELGDSALYFCASSGTSINEQYFGPGTRLTVT.

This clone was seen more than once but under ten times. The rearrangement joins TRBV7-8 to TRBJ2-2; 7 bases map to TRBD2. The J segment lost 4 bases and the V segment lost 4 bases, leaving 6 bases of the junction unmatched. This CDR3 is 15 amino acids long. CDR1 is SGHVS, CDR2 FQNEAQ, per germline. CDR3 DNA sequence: TGTGCCAGCAGCTCATCCGAGCGGGGCACCGGGGAGCTGTTTTTT. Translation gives CASSSSERGTGELFF.

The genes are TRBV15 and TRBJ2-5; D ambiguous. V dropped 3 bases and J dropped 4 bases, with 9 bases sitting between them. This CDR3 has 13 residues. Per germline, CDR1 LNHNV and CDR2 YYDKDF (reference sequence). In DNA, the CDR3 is TGTGCCACCAGCAGGCAGGTTCTAGAGACCCAGTACTTC. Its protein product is CATSRQVLETQYF. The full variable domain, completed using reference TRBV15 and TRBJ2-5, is DAMVIQNPRYQVTQFGKPVTLSCSQTLNHNVMYWYQQKSSQAPKLLFHYYDKDFNNEADTPDNFQSRRPNTSFCFLDIRSPGLGDTAMYLCATSRQVLETQYFGPGTRLLVL.